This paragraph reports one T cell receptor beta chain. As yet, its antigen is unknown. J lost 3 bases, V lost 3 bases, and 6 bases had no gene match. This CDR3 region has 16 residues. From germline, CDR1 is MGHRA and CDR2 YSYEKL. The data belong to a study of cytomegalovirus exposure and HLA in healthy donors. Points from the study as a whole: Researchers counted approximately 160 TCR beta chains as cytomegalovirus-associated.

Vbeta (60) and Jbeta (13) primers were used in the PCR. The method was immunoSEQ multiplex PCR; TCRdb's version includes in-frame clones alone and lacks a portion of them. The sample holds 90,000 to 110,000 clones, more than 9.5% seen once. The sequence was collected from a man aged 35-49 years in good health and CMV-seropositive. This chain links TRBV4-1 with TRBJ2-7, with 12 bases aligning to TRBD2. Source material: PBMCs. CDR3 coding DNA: TGCGCCAGCAGCCAGGGCAGGACTAGCGGGATCTACGAGCAGTACTTC. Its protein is CASSQGRTSGIYEQYF.